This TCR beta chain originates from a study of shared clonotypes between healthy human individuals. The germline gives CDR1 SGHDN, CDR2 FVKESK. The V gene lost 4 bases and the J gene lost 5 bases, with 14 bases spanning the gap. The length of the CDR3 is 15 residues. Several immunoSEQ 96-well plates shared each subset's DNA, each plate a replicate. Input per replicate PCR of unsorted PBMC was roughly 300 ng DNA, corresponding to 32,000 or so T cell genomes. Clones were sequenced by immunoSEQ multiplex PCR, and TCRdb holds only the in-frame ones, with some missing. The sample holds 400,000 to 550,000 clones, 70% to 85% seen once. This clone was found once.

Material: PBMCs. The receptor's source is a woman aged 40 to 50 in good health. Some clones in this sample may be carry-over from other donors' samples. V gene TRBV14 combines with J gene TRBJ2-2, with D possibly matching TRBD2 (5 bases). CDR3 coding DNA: TGTGCCAGCAGCCTAGGCGGGTCGCTGACCGGGGAGCTGTTTTTT. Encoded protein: CASSLGGSLTGELFF.